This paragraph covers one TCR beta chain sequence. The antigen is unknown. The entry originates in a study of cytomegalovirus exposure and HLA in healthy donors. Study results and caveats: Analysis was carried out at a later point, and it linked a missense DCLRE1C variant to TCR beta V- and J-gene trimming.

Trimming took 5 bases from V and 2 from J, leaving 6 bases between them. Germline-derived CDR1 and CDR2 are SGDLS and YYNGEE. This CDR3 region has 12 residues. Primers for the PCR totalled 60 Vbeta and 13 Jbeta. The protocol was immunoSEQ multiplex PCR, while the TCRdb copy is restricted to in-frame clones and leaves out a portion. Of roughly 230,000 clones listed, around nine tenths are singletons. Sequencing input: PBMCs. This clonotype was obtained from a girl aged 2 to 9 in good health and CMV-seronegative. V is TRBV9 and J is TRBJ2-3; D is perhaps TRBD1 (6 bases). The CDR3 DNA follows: TGTGCCAGCAGGGGGGCCACAGATACGCAGTATTTT. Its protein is CASRGATDTQYF.